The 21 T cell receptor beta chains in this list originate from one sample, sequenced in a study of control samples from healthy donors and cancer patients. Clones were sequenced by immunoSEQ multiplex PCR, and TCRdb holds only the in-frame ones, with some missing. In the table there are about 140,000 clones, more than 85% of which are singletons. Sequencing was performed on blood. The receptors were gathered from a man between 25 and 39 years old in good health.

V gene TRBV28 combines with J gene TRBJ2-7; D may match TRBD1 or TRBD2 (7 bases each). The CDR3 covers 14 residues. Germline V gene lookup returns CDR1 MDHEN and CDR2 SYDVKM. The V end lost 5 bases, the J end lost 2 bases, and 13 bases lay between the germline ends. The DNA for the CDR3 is TGTGCCAGCAGTGGGAGGGACAGCACCTACGAGCAGTACTTC. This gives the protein CASSGRDSTYEQYF. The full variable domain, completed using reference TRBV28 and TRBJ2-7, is DVKVTQSSRYLVKRTGEKVFLECVQDMDHENMFWYRQDPGLGLRLIYFSYDVKMKEKGDIPEGYSVSREKKERFSLILESASTNQTSMYLCASSGRDSTYEQYFGPGTRLTVT.

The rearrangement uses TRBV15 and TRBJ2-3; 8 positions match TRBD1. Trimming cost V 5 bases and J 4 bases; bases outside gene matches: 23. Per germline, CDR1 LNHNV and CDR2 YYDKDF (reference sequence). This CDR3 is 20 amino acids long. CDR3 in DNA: TGTGCCACCAGCTCAAACTCCGGTTCCGGACGTCCAGGGGGCCCAGATACGCAGTATTTT. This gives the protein CATSSNSGSGRPGGPDTQYF.

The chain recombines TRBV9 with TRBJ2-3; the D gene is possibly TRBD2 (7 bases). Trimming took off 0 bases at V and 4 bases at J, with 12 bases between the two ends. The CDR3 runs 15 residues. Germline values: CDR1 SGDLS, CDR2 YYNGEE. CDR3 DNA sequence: TGTGCCAGCAGCGTAGACGGGGGGCTCCCAGATACGCAGTATTTT. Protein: CASSVDGGLPDTQYF.

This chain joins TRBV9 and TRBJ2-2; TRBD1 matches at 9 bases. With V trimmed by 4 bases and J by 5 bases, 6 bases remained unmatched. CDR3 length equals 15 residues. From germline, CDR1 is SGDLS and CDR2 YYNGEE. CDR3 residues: CASSPPGTGTGELFF. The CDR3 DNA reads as TGTGCCAGCAGCCCTCCCGGGACAGGGACCGGGGAGCTGTTTTTT.

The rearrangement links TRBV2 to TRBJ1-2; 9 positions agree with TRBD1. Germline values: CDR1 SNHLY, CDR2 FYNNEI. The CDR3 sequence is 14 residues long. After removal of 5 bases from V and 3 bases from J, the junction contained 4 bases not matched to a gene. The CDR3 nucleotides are TGTGCCAGCAGTTCACAGGGGGCGGACTATGGCTACACCTTC. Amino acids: CASSSQGADYGYTF.

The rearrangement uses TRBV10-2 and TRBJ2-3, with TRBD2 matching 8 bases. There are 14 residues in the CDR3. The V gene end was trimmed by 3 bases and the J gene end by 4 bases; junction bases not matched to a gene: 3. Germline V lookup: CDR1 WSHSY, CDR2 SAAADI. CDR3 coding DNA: TGCGCCAGCAGTGACAGCGGGGGATCAGATACGCAGTATTTT. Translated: CASSDSGGSDTQYF.

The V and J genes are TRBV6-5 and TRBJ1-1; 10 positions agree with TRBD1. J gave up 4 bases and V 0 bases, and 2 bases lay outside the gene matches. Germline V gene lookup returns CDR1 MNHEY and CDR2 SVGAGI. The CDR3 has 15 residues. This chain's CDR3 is CASSYSTGGSTEAFF. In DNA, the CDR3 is TGTGCCAGCAGTTACTCGACAGGGGGCAGCACTGAAGCTTTCTTT.

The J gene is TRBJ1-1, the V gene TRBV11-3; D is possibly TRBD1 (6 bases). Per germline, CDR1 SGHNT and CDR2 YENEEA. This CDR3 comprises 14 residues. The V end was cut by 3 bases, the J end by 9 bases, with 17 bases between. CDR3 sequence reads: CASSLGAGRGKAFF. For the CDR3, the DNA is TGTGCCAGCAGCTTGGGGGCAGGGAGAGGGAAAGCTTTCTTT. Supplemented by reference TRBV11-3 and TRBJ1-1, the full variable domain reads EAGVVQSPRYKIIEKKQPVAFWCNPISGHNTLYWYLQNLGQGPELLIRYENEEAVDDSQLPKDRFSAERLKGVDSTLKIQPAELGDSAVYLCASSLGAGRGKAFFGQGTRLTVV.

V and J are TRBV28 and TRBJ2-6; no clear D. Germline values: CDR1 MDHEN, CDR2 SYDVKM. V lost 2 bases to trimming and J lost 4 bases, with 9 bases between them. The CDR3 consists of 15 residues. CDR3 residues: CASSLGATGANVLTF. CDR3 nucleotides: TGTGCCAGCAGTTTAGGCGCGACCGGGGCCAACGTCCTGACTTTC.

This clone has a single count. The CDR3 is CASRADINYGYTF. CDR3 in DNA: TGTGCCAGCAGAGCGGACATAAACTATGGCTACACCTTC. The chain is built from TRBV6-6 and TRBJ1-2, with D perhaps TRBD1 (5 bases). V was clipped by 6 bases and J by 2 bases, with 10 bases between them. The germline gives CDR1 MNHNY, CDR2 SVGAGI (reference sequence). This CDR3 is built from 13 residues.

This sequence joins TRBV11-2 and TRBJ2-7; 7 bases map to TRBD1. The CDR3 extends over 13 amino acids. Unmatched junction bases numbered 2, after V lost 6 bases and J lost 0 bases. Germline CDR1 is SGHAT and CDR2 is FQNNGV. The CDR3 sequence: CASRGTASYEQYF. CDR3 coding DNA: TGTGCCAGCAGGGGGACAGCCTCCTACGAGCAGTACTTC.

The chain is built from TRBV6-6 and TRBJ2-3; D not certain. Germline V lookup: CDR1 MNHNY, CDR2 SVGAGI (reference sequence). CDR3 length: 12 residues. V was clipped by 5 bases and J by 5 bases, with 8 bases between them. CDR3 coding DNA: TGTGCCAGCAGTCGAGAAGGAGATACGCAGTATTTT. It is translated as CASSREGDTQYF.

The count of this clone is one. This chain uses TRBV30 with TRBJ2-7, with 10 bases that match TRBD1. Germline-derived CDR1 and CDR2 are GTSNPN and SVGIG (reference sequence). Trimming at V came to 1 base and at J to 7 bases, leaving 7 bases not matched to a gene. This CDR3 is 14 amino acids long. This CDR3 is CAWSAGTGVDEQYF. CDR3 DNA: TGTGCCTGGAGTGCCGGGACAGGGGTAGATGAGCAGTACTTC.

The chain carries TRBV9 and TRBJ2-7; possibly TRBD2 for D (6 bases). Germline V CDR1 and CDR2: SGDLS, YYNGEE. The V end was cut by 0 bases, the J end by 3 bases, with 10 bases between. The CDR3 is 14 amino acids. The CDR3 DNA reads TGTGCCAGCAGCGTAGGCGGGGCGGACTACGAGCAGTACTTC. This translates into CASSVGGADYEQYF.

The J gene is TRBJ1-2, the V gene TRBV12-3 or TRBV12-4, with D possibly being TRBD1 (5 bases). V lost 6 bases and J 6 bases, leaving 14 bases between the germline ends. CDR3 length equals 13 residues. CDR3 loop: CASSPSGGDGYTF. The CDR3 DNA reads TGTGCCAGCAGCCCGTCGGGGGGGGATGGCTACACCTTC.

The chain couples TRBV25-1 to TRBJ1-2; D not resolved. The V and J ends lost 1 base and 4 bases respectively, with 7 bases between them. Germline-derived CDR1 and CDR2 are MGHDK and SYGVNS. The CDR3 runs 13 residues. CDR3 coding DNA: TGTGCCAGCAGTGAATCATGGGGCTATGGCTACACCTTC. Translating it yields CASSESWGYGYTF.

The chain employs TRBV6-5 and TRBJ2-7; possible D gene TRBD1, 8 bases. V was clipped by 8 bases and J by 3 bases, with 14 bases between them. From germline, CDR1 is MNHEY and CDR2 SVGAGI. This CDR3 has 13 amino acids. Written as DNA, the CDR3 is TGTGCCAGCGCGACAGGGGAGGGCTACGAGCAGTACTTC. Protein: CASATGEGYEQYF.

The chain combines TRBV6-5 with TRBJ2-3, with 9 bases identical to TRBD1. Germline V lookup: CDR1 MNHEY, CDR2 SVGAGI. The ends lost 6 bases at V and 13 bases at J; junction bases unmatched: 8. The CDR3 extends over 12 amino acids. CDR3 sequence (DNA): TGTGCCAGCAGGGGACCGGGACAGGGAGAGTATTTT. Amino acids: CASRGPGQGEYF.

Written as DNA, the CDR3 is TGTGCCAGTAGTCCCTCCGGGGGCAATGAAAAACTGTTTTTT. Protein: CASSPSGGNEKLFF. J is TRBJ1-4 and V is TRBV19; the D gene is possibly TRBD1 (6 bases). The CDR3 length is 14 residues. Trimming removed 5 bases from V and 5 bases from J, with 12 bases in between. Germline V CDR1 and CDR2: LNHDA, SQIVND (reference sequence). The full variable domain, with the rest looked up from reference TRBV19 and TRBJ1-4, is DGGITQSPKYLFRKEGQNVTLSCEQNLNHDAMYWYRQDPGQGLRLIYYSQIVNDFQKGDIAEGYSVSREKKESFPLTVTSAQKNPTAFYLCASSPSGGNEKLFFGSGTQLSVL.

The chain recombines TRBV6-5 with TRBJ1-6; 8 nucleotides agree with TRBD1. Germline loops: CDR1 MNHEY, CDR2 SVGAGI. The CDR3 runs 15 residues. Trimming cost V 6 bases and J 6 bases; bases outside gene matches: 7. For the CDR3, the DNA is TGTGCCAGCAGCCGGACAGGGAGGGGTAATTCACCCCTCCACTTT. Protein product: CASSRTGRGNSPLHF.

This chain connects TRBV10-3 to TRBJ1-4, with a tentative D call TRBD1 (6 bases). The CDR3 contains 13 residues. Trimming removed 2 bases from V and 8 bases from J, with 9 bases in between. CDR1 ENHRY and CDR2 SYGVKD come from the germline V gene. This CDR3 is CAISEPGTEKLFF. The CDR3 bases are TGTGCCATCAGTGAGCCCGGGACAGAAAAACTGTTTTTT.